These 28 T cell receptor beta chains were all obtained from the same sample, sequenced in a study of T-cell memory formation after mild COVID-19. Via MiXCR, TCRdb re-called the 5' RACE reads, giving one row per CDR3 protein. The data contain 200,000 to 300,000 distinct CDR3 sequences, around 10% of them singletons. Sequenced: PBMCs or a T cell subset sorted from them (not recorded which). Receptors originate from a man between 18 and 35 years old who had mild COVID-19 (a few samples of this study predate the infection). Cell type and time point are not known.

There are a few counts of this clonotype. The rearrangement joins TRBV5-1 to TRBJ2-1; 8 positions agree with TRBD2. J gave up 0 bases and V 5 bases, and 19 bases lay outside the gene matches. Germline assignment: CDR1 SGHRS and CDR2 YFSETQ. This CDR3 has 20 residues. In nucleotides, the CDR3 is TGCGCCAGCAGTCTCCCGGGGGGAAACACAGGGACTAGCTCCTACAATGAGCAGTTCTTC. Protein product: CASSLPGGNTGTSSYNEQFF. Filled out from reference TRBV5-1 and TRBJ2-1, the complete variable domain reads KAGVTQTPRYLIKTRGQQVTLSCSPISGHRSVSWYQQTPGQGLQFLFEYFSETQRNKGNFPGRFSGRQFSNSRSEMNVSTLELGDSALYLCASSLPGGNTGTSSYNEQFFGPGTRLTVL.

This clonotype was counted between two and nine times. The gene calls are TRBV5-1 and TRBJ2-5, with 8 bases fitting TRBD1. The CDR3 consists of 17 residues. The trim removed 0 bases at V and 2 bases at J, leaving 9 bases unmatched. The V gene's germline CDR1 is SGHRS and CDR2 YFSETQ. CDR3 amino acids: CASSLGPLTGDQETQYF. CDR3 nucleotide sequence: TGCGCCAGCAGCTTGGGGCCCTTGACAGGGGATCAAGAGACCCAGTACTTC.

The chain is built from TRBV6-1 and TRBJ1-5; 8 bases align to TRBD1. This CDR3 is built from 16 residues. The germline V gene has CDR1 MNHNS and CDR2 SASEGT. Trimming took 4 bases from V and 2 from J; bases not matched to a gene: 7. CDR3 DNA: TGTGCCAGCAGTGGCAGGGGGCAGATTGGCAATCAGCCCCAGCATTTT. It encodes CASSGRGQIGNQPQHF.

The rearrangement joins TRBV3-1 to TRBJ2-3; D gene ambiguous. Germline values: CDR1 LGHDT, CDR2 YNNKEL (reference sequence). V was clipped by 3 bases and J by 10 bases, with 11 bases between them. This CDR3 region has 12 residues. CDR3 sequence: CASSQAILPQYF. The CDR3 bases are TGTGCCAGCAGCCAGGCAATACTGCCGCAGTATTTT.

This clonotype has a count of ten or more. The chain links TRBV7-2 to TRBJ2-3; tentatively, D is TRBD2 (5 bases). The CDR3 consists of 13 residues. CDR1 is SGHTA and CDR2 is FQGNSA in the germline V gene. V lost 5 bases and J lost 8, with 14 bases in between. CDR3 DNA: TGTGCCAGCAGCGAGAATGCACGGGGTACGCAGTATTTT. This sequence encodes CASSENARGTQYF.

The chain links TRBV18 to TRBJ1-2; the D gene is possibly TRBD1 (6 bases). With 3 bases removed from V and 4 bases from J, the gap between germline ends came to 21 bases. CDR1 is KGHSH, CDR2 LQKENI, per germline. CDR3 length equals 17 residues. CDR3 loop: CASSPDTTGGNAYGYTF. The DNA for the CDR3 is TGTGCCAGCTCACCTGACACGACAGGAGGGAACGCCTATGGCTACACCTTC.

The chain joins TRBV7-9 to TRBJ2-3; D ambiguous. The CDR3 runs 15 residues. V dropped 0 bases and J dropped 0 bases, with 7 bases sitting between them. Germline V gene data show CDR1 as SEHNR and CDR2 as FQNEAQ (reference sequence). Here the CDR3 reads CASSLAQASTDTQYF. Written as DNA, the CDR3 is TGTGCCAGCAGCTTAGCGCAGGCTAGCACAGATACGCAGTATTTT. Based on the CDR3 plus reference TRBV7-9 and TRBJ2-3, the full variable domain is DTGVSQNPRHKITKRGQNVTFRCDPISEHNRLYWYRQTLGQGPEFLTYFQNEAQLEKSRLLSDRFSAERPKGSFSTLEIQRTEQGDSAMYLCASSLAQASTDTQYFGPGTRLTVL.

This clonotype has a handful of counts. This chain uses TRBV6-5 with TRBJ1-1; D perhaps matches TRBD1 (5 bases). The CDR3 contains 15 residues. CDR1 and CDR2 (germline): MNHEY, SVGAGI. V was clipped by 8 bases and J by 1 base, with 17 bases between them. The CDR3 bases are TGTGCCAGCCATCTTGGGGCCACTAAGAACACTGAAGCTTTCTTT. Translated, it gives CASHLGATKNTEAFF.

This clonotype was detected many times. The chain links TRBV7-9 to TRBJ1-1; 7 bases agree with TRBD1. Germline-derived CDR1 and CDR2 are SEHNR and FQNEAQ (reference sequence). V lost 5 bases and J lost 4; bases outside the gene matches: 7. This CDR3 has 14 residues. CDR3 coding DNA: TGTGCCAGCAGCAGACAGGGAGACGCCACTGAAGCTTTCTTT. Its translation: CASSRQGDATEAFF.

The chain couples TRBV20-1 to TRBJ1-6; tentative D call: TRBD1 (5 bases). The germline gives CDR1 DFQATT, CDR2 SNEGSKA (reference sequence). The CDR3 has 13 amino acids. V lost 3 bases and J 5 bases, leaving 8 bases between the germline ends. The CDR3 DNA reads TGCAGTGCTAGGACAGTAAATAATTCACCCCTCCACTTT. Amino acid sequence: CSARTVNNSPLHF.

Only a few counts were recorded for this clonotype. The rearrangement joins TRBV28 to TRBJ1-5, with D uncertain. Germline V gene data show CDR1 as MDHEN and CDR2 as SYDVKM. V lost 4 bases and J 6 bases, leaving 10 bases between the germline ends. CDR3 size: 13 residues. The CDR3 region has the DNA TGTGCCAGCAGTTCCTGGAGGGTTCAGCCCCAGCATTTT. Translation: CASSSWRVQPQHF.

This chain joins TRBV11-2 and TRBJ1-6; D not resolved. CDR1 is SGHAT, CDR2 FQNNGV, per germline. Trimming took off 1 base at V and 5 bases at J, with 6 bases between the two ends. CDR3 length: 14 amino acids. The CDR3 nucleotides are TGTGCCAGCAGCTTAGTCGCTAATAATTCACCCCTCCACTTT. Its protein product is CASSLVANNSPLHF.

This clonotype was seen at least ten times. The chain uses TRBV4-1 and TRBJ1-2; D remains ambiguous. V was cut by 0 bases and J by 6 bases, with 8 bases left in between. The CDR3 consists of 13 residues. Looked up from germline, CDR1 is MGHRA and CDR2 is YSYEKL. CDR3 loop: CASSQELGDGYTF. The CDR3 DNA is TGCGCCAGCAGCCAAGAATTGGGAGATGGCTACACCTTC.

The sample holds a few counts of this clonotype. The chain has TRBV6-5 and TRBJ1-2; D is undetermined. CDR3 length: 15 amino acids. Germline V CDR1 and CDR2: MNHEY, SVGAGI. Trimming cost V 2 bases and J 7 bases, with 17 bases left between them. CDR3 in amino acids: CASSYQIFEWGGYTF. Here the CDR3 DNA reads TGTGCCAGCAGTTACCAAATCTTCGAATGGGGTGGCTACACCTTC.

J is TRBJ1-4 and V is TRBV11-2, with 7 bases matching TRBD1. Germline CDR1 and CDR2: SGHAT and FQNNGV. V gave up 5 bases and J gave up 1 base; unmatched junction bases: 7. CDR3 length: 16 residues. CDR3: CASSQGGIGTNEKLFF. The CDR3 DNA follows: TGTGCCAGCAGCCAGGGGGGGATCGGAACTAATGAAAAACTGTTTTTT.

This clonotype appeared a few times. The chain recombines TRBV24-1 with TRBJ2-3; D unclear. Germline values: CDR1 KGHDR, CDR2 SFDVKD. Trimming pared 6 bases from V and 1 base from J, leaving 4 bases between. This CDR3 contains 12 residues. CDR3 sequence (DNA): TGTGCCACCAGTCAGGGCACAGATACGCAGTATTTT. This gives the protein CATSQGTDTQYF.

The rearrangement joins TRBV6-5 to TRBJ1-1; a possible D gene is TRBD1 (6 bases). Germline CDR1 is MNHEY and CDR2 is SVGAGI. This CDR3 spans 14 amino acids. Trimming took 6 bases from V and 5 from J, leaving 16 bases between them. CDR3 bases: TGTGCCAGCAGCCCAAATCGAGGGGGGACTGAAGCTTTCTTT. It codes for CASSPNRGGTEAFF.

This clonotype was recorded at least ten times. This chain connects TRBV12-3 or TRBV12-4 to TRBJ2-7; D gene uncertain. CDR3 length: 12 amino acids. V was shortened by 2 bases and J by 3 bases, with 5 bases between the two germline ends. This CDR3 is CASSLHNYEQYF. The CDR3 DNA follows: TGTGCCAGCAGTTTACATAACTACGAGCAGTACTTC.

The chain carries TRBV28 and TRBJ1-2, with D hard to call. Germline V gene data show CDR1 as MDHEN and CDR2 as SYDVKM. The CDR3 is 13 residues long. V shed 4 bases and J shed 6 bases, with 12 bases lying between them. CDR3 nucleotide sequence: TGTGCCAGCAGTTCACCTGTCTCGGATGGCTACACCTTC. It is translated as CASSSPVSDGYTF.

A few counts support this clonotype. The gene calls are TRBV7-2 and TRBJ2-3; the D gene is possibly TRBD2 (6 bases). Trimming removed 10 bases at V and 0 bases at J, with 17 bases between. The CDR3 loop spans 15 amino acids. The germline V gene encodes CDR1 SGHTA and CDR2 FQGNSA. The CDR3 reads CATRQTGTSTDTQYF. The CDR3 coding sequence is TGTGCCACCCGACAGACGGGGACTAGCACAGATACGCAGTATTTT.

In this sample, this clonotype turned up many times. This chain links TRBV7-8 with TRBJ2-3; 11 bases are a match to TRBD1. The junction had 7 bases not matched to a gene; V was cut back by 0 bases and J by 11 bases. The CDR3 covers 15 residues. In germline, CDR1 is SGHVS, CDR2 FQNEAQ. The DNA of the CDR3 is TGTGCCAGCAGCTTAGCGCTGGGACAGGGGGTTATGCAGTATTTT. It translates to CASSLALGQGVMQYF.

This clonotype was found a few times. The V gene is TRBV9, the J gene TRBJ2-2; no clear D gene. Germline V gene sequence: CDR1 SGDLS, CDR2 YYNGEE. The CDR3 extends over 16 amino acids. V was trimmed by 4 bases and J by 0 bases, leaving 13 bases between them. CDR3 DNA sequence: TGTGCCAGCAGCCCCCGCGTAGTCGCGAACACCGGGGAGCTGTTTTTT. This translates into CASSPRVVANTGELFF.

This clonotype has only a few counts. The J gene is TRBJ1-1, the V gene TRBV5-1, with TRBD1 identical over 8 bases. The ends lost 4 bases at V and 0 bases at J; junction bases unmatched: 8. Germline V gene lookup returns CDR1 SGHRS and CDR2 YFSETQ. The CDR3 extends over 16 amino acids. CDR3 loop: CASSLGTGALNTEAFF. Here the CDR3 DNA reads TGCGCCAGCAGCCTAGGGACAGGAGCCCTGAACACTGAAGCTTTCTTT.

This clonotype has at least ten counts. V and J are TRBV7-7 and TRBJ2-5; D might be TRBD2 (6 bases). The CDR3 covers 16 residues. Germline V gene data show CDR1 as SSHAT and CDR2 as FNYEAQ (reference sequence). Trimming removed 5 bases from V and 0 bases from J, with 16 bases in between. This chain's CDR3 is CASSRYGGSYQETQYF. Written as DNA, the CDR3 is TGTGCCAGCAGCCGTTACGGGGGATCCTACCAAGAGACCCAGTACTTC.

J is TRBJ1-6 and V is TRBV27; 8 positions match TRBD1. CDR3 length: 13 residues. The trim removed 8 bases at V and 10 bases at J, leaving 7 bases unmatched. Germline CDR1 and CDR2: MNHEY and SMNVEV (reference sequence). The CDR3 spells CASWGTGLSPLHF. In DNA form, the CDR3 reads TGTGCCAGCTGGGGGACAGGATTATCACCCCTCCACTTT.

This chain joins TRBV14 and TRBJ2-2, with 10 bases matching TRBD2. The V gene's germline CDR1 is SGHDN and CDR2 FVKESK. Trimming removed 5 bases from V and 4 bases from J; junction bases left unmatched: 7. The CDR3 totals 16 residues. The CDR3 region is CASSKIAGGPTGELFF. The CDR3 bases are TGTGCCAGCAGCAAAATAGCGGGGGGTCCCACCGGGGAGCTGTTTTTT.

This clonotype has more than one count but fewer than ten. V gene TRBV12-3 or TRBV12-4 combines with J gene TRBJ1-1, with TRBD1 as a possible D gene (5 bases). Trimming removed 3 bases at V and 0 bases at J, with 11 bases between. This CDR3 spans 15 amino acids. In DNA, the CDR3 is TGTGCCAGCAGTTTTCGACAGCTCATGAACACTGAAGCTTTCTTT. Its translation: CASSFRQLMNTEAFF.

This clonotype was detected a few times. CDR3 bases: TGTGCCATCAACAGACAGTACAATGAGCAGTTCTTC. This gives the protein CAINRQYNEQFF. This sequence joins TRBV12-3 or TRBV12-4 and TRBJ2-1; D perhaps matches TRBD1 (5 bases). This CDR3 comprises 12 residues. V dropped 10 bases and J dropped 4 bases, with 11 bases sitting between them.